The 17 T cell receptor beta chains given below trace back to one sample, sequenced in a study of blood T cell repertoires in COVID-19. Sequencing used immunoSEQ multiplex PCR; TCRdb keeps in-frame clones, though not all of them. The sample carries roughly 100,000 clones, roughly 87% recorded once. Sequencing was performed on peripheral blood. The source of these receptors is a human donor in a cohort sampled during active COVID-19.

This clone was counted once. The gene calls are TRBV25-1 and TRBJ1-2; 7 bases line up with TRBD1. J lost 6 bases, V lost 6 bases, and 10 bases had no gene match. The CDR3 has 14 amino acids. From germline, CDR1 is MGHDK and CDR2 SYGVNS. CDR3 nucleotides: TGTGCCAGCAGACGGGGAGAAACAGGGGATGGCTACACCTTC. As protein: CASRRGETGDGYTF.

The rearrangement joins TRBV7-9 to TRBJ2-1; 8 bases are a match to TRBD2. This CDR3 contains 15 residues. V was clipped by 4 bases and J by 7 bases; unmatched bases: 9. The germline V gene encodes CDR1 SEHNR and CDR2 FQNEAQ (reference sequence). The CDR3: CASSSTRGGVNEQFF. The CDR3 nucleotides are TGTGCCAGCAGCTCCACTCGGGGGGGCGTGAATGAGCAGTTCTTC.

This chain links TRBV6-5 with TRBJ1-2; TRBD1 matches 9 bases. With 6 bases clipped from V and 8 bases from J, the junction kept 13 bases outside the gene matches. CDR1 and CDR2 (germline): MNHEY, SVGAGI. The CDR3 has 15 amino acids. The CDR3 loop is CASRPTGTGTRGYTF. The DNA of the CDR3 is TGTGCCAGCAGACCAACCGGGACAGGGACTAGGGGCTACACCTTC.

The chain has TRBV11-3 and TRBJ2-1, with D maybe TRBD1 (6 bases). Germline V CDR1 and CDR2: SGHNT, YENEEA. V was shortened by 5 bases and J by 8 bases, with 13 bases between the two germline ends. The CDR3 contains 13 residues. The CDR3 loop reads CASSGIAGDEQFF. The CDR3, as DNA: TGTGCCAGCAGCGGTATTGCAGGGGATGAGCAGTTCTTC.

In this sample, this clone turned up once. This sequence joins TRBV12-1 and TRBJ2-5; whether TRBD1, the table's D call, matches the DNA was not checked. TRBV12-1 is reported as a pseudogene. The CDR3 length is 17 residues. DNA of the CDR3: TGTGCCAGCAGCTCCACCCCGGGACAGGGGTACCAAGAGACCCAGTACTTC. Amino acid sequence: CASSSTPGQGYQETQYF.

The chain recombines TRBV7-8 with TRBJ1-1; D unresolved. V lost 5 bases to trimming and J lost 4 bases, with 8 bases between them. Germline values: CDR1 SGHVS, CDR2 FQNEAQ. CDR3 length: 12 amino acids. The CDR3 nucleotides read TGTGCCAGCAGCGACCGGGGCACTGAAGCTTTCTTT. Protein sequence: CASSDRGTEAFF.

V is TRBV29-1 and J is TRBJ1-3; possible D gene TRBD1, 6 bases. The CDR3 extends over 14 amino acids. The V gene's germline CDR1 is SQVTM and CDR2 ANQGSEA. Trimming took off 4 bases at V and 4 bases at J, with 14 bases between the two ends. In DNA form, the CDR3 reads TGCAGCGTTGGAGGGCAGGGGCTCGGAAACACCATATATTTT. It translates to CSVGGQGLGNTIYF.

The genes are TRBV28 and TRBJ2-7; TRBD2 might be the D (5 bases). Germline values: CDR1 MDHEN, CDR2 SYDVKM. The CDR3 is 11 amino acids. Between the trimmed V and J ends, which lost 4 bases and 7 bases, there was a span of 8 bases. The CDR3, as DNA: TGTGCCAGCAGTTCCTCGGGGGAGCAGTACTTC. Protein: CASSSSGEQYF.

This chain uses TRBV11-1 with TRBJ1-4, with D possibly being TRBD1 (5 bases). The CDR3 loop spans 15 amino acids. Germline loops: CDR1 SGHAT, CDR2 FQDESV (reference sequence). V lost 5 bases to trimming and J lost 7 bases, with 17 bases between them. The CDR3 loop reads CASSQMGRVGEKLFF. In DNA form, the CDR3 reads TGTGCCAGCAGCCAAATGGGCAGGGTCGGTGAAAAACTGTTTTTT. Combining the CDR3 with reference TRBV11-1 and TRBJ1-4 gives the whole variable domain EAEVAQSPRYKITEKSQAVAFWCDPISGHATLYWYRQILGQGPELLVQFQDESVVDDSQLPKDRFSAERLKGVDSTLKIQPAELGDSAMYLCASSQMGRVGEKLFFGSGTQLSVL.

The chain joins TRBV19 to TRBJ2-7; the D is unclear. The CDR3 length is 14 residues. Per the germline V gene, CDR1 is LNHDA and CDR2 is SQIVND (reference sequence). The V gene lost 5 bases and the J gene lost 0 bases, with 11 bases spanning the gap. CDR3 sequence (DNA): TGTGCCAGTAGTCGGTGGGCAGCCTCCTACGAGCAGTACTTC. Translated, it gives CASSRWAASYEQYF. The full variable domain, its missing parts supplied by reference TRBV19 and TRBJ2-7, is DGGITQSPKYLFRKEGQNVTLSCEQNLNHDAMYWYRQDPGQGLRLIYYSQIVNDFQKGDIAEGYSVSREKKESFPLTVTSAQKNPTAFYLCASSRWAASYEQYFGPGTRLTVT.

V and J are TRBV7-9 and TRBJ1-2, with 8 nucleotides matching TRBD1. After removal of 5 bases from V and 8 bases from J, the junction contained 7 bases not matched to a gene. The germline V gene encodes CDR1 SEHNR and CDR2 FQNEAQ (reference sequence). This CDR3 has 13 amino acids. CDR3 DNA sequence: TGTGCCAGCAGCGCTGACAGGGGTTACGGCTACACCTTC. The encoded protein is CASSADRGYGYTF.

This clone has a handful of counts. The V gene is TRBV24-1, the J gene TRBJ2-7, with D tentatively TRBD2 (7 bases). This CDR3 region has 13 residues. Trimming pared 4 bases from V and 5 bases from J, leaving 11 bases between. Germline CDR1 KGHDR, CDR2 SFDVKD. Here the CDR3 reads CATSEWGGNEQYF. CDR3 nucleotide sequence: TGTGCCACCAGTGAATGGGGGGGCAACGAGCAGTACTTC.

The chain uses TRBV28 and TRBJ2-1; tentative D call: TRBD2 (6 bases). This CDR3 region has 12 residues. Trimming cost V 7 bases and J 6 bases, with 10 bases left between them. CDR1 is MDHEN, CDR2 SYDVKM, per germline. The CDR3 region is CASNGAGNEQFF. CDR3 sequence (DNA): TGTGCCAGCAATGGAGCGGGCAATGAGCAGTTCTTC.

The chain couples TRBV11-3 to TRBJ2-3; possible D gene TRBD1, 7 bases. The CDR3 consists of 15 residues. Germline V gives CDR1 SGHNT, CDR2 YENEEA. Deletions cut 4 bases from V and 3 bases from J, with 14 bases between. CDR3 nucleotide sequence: TGTGCCAGCAGCTCCAGGGGGGTAGGGACAGATACGCAGTATTTT. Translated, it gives CASSSRGVGTDTQYF.

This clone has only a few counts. CDR3 protein: CSVERGLLGEQYF. The CDR3 bases are TGCAGCGTTGAAAGGGGGCTGTTGGGCGAGCAGTACTTC. The chain uses TRBV29-1 and TRBJ2-7; 7 nucleotides align to TRBD1. The CDR3 consists of 13 residues. Unmatched junction bases numbered 7, after V lost 2 bases and J lost 6 bases. CDR1 and CDR2 (germline): SQVTM, ANQGSEA.

CDR3: CASSPLGGSNQPQHF. CDR3 nucleotides: TGTGCCAGCAGTCCCCTCGGGGGAAGCAATCAGCCCCAGCATTTT. This chain connects TRBV2 to TRBJ1-5; D may be TRBD1 (5 bases). CDR3 length: 15 amino acids. Trimming stripped 5 bases from V and 1 base from J, with 12 bases between. Looked up from germline, CDR1 is SNHLY and CDR2 is FYNNEI.

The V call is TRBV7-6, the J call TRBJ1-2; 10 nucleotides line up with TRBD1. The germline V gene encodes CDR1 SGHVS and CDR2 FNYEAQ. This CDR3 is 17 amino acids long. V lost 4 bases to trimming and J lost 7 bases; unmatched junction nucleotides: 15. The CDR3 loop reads CASSSTILPGQGSGYTF. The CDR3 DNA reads TGTGCCAGCAGCTCAACTATATTACCGGGACAGGGGTCTGGCTACACCTTC. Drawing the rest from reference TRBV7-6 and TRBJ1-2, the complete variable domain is GAGVSQSPRYKVTKRGQDVALRCDPISGHVSLYWYRQALGQGPEFLTYFNYEAQQDKSGLPNDRFSAERPEGSISTLTIQRTEQRDSAMYRCASSSTILPGQGSGYTFGSGTRLTVV.